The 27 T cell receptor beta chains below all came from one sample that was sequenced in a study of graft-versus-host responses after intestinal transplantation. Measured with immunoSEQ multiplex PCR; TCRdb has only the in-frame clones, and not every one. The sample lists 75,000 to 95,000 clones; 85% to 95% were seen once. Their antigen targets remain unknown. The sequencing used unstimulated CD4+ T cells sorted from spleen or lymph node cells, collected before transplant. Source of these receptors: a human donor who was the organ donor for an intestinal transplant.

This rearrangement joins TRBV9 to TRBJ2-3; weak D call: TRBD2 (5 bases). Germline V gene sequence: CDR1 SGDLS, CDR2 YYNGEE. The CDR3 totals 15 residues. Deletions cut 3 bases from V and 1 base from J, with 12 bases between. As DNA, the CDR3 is TGTGCCAGCAGCGCCTTCAGCGGCGGCACAGATACGCAGTATTTT. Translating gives CASSAFSGGTDTQYF. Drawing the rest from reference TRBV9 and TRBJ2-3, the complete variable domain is DSGVTQTPKHLITATGQRVTLRCSPRSGDLSVYWYQQSLDQGLQFLIQYYNGEERAKGNILERFSAQQFPDLHSELNLSSLELGDSALYFCASSAFSGGTDTQYFGPGTRLTVL.

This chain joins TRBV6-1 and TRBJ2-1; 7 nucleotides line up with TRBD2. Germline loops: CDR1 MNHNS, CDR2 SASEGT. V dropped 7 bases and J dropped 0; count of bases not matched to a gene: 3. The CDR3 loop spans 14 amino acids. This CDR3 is CASKRDRSYNEQFF. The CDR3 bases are TGTGCCAGCAAGCGGGACCGCTCCTACAATGAGCAGTTCTTC.

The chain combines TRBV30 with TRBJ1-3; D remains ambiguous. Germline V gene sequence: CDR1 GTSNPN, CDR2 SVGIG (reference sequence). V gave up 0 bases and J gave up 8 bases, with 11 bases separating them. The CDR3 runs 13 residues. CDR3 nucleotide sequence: TGTGCCTGGAGTGTATGGTCGGTGGACACCATATATTTT. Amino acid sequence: CAWSVWSVDTIYF.

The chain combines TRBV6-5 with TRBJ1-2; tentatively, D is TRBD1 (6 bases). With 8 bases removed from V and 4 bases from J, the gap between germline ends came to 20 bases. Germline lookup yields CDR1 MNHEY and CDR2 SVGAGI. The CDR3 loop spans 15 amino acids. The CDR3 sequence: CASRLGGWEGYGYTF. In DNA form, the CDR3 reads TGTGCCAGCCGGCTCGGGGGCTGGGAGGGCTATGGCTACACCTTC.

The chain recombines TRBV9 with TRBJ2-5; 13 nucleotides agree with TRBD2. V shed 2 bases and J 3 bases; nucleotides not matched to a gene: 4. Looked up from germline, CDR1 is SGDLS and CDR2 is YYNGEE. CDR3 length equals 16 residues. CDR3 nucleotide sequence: TGTGCCAGCAGCGTGGGGACTAGCGGGACCGAAGAGACCCAGTACTTC. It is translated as CASSVGTSGTEETQYF. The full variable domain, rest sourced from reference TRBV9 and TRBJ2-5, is DSGVTQTPKHLITATGQRVTLRCSPRSGDLSVYWYQQSLDQGLQFLIQYYNGEERAKGNILERFSAQQFPDLHSELNLSSLELGDSALYFCASSVGTSGTEETQYFGPGTRLLVL.

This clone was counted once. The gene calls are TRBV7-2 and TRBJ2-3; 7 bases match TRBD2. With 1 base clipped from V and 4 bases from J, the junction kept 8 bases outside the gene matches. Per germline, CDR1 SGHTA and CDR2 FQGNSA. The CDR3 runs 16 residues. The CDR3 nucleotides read TGTGCCAGCAGCTTAGGGGGGGGAGGTGGGGCAGATACGCAGTATTTT. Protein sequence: CASSLGGGGGADTQYF.

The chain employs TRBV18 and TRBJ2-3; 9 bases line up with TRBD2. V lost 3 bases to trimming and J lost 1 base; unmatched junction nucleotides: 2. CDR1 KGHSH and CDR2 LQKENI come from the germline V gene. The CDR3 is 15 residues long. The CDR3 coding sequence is TGTGCCAGCTCACCCCGGACTAGCGGCACAGATACGCAGTATTTT. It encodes CASSPRTSGTDTQYF.

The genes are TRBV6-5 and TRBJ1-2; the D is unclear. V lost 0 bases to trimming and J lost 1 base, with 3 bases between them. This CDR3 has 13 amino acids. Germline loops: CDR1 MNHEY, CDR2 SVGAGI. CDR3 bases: TGTGCCAGCAGTTACTCCCTTAACTATGGCTACACCTTC. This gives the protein CASSYSLNYGYTF.

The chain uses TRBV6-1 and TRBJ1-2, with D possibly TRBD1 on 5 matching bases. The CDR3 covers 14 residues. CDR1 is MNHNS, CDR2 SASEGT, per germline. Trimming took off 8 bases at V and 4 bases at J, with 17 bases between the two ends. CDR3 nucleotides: TGTGCCAGCCAGGGAACAGTGGGGCCCTATGGCTACACCTTC. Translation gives CASQGTVGPYGYTF.

CDR3 sequence: CASSLFWGVGETQYF. The CDR3 nucleotides read TGTGCCAGCAGCTTGTTCTGGGGGGTTGGGGAGACCCAGTACTTC. V gene TRBV5-6 combines with J gene TRBJ2-5; D may be TRBD2 (6 bases). The length of the CDR3 is 15 residues. V was trimmed by 1 base and J by 5 bases, leaving 15 bases between them. Germline CDR1 and CDR2: SGHDT and YYEEEE.

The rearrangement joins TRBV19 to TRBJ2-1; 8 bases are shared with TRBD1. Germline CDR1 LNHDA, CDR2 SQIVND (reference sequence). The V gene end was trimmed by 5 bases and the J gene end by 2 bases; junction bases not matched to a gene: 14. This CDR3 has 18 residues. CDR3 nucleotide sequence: TGTGCCAGTAGTGCCGGGACAGGATCAATTACAACCTACAATGAGCAGTTCTTC. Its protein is CASSAGTGSITTYNEQFF.

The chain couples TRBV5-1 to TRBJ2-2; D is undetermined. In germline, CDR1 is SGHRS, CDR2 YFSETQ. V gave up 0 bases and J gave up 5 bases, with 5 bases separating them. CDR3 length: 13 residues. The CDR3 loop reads CASSLDKTGELFF. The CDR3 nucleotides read TGCGCCAGCAGCTTGGACAAGACCGGGGAGCTGTTTTTT.

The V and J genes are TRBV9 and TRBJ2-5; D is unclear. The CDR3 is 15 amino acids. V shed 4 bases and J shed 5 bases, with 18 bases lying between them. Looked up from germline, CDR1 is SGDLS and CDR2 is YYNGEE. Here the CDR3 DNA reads TGTGCCAGCAGCACCCGTGGTTTTAGTACGGAGACCCAGTACTTC. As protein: CASSTRGFSTETQYF.

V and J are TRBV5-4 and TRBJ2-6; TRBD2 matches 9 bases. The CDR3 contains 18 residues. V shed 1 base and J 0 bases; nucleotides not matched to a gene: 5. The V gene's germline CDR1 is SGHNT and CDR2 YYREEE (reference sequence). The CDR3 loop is CASSLLAGALSGANVLTF. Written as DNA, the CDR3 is TGTGCCAGCAGCTTGTTAGCGGGGGCCCTCTCTGGGGCCAACGTCCTGACTTTC.

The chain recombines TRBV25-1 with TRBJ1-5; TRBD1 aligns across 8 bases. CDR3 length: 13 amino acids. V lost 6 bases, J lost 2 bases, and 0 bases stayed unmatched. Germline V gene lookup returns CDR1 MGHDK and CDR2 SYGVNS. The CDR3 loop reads CASRDRGNQPQHF. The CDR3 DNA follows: TGTGCCAGCAGGGACAGGGGCAATCAGCCCCAGCATTTT.

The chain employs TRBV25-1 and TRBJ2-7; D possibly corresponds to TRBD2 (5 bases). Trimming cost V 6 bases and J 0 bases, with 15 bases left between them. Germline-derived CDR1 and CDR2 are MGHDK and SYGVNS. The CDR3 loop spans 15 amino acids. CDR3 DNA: TGTGCCAGCAGAGACACGCGTGGGAGCTCCTACGAGCAGTACTTC. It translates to CASRDTRGSSYEQYF.

The CDR3 sequence: CASSDWGPTYEQYF. CDR3 sequence (DNA): TGTGCCAGCAGTGACTGGGGGCCTACTTACGAGCAGTACTTC. V and J are TRBV6-5 and TRBJ2-7; perhaps TRBD1 as D (6 bases). V gave up 5 bases and J gave up 4 bases, with 15 bases separating them. The CDR3 extends over 14 amino acids. The V gene's germline CDR1 is MNHEY and CDR2 SVGAGI.

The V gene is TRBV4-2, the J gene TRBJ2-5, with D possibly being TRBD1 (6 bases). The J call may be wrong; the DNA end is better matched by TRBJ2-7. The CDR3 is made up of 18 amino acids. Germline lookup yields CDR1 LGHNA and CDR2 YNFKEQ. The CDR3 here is CASSQEGVGQFLNYEQYF. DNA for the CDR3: TGTGCCAGCAGCCAAGAAGGGGTAGGACAGTTTCTCAACTACGAGCAGTACTTC.

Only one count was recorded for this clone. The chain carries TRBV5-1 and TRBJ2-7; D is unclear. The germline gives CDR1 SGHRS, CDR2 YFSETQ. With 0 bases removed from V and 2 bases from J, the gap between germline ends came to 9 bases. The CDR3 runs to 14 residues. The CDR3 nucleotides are TGCGCCAGCAGCTTGGCAGGTGGTCCCTACGAGCAGTACTTC. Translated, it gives CASSLAGGPYEQYF.

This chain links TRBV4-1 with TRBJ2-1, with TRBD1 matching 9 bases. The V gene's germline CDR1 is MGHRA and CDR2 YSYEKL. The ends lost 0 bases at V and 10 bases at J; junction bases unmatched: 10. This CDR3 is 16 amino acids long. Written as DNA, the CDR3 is TGCGCCAGCAGCCAAGACAGTGGGACAGGGATAAGGGAGCAGTTCTTC. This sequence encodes CASSQDSGTGIREQFF.

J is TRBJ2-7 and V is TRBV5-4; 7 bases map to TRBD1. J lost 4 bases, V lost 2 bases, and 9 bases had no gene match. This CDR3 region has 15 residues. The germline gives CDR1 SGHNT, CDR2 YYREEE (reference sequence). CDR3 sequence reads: CASSFETGFGYEQYF. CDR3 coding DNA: TGTGCCAGCAGCTTCGAGACAGGGTTCGGTTACGAGCAGTACTTC.

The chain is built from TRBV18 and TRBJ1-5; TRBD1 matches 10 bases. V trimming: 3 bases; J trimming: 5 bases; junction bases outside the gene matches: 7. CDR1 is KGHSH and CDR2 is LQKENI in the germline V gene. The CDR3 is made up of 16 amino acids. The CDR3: CASSPGTGVIDQPQHF. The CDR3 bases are TGTGCCAGCTCACCCGGGACAGGGGTTATCGATCAGCCCCAGCATTTT.

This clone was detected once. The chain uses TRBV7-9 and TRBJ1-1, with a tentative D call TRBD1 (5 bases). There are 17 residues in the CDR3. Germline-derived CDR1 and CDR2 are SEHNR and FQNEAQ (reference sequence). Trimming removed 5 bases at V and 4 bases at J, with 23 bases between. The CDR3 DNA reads TGTGCCAGCAGCGCAAATCGGTTCGCAGGGTTGGGCACTGAAGCTTTCTTT. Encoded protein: CASSANRFAGLGTEAFF.

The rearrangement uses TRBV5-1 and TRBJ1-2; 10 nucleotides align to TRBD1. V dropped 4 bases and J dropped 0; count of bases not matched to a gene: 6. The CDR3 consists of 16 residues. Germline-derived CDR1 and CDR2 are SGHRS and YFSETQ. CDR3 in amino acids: CASSARQGAANYGYTF. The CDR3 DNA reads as TGCGCCAGCAGCGCGAGACAGGGGGCTGCTAACTATGGCTACACCTTC.

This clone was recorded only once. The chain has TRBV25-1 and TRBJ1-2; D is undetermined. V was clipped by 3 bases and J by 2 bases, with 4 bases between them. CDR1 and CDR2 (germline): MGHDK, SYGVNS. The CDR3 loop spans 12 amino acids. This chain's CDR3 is CASSERNYGYTF. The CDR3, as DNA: TGTGCCAGCAGTGAGCGGAACTATGGCTACACCTTC.

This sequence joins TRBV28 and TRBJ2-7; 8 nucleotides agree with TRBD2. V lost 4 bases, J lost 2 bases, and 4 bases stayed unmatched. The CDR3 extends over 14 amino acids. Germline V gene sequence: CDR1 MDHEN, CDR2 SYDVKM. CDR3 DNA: TGTGCCAGCAGTTCGGGGGGGGCCCCCTACGAGCAGTACTTC. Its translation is CASSSGGAPYEQYF.

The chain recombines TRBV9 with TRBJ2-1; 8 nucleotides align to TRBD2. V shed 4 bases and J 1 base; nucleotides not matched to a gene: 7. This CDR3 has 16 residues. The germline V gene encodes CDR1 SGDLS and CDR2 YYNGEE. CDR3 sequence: CASSQRAGASYNEQFF. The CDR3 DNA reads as TGTGCCAGCAGCCAAAGAGCGGGAGCATCCTACAATGAGCAGTTCTTC.